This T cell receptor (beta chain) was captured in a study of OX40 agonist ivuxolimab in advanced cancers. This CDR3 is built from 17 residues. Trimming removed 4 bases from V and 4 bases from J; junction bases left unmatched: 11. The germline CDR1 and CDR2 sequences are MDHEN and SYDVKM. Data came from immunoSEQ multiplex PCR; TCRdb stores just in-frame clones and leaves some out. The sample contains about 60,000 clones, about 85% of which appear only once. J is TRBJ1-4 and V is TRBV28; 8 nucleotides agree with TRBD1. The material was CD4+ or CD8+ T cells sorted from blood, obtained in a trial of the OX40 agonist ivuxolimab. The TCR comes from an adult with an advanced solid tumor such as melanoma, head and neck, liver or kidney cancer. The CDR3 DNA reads TGTGCCAGCAGTTCAGGGGGCACCATCTTTATTAATGAAAAACTGTTTTTT. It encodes CASSSGGTIFINEKLFF.